Reported below is one T cell receptor beta chain. CDR3 size: 16 residues. Trimming at V came to 4 bases and at J to 7 bases, leaving 12 bases not matched to a gene. Per the germline V gene, CDR1 is MNHEY and CDR2 is SVGAGI. The data stem from a study of cytomegalovirus exposure and HLA in healthy donors. It was with 60 Vbeta and 13 Jbeta primers that the PCR ran. Repertoires were generated with immunoSEQ multiplex PCR, while TCRdb's copy carries only in-frame clones and drops some. The sample has 130,000 to 150,000 clones, roughly 80% seen once. This TCR derives from a male donor in good health and CMV-seronegative. What was sequenced was PBMCs. This chain uses TRBV6-5 with TRBJ2-2; 7 nucleotides agree with TRBD1. This chain's CDR3 is CASSFFPRGWDGELFF. Written as DNA, the CDR3 is TGTGCCAGCAGTTTCTTCCCCAGGGGGTGGGACGGGGAGCTGTTTTTT.